In its sample, the clone carrying this T cell receptor (beta chain) was seen many times. The target antigen is unknown. This record comes from a study of blood T cells in healthy people across ages. The CDR3 has 16 amino acids. Germline CDR1 MGHRA, CDR2 YSYEKL. The V end lost 1 base, the J end lost 2 bases, and 15 bases lay between the germline ends. Peripheral blood samples of roughly 9.8 milliliters were drawn from each donor. Study findings and constraints: Possibly confounding the expanded clonotype changes was the fact that donor CMV status was unknown.

Sample-barcoded 5' priming and a J-beta primer mix drove a second PCR of 7 to 11 cycles. Unique molecular identifiers of 12 random nucleotides labeled each cDNA. TCRdb fed the 5' RACE reads into MiXCR, producing one record per CDR3 protein. Among roughly 1.4 million distinct CDR3 sequences listed, around 59% were seen once. Material: blood. The sequence was collected from a man in his late teens or twenties in good health. This rearrangement joins TRBV4-1 to TRBJ2-7, with a weak D call TRBD2 (5 bases). In nucleotides, the CDR3 is TGCGCCAGCAGCCAAGGGGTGGACTCGAGTGCCTACGAGCAGTACTTC. Amino acid sequence: CASSQGVDSSAYEQYF.